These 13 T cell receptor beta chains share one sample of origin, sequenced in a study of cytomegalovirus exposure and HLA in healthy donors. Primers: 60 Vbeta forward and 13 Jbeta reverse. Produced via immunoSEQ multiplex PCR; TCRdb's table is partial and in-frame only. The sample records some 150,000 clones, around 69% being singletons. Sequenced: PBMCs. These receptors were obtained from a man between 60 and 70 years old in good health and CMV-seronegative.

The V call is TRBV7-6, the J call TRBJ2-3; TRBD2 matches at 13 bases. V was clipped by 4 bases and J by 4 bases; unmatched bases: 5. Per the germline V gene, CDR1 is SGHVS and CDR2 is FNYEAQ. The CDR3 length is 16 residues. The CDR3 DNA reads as TGTGCCAGCAGCTCCACGACTAGCGGGAGGCCAGATACGCAGTATTTT. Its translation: CASSSTTSGRPDTQYF.

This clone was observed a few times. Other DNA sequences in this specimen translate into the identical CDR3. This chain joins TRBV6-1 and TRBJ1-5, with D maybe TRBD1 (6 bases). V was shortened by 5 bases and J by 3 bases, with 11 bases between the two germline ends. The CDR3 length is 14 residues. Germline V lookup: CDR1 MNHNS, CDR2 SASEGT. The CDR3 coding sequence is TGTGCCAGCAGTTCCGGACAGCACAATCAGCCCCAGCATTTT. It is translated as CASSSGQHNQPQHF.

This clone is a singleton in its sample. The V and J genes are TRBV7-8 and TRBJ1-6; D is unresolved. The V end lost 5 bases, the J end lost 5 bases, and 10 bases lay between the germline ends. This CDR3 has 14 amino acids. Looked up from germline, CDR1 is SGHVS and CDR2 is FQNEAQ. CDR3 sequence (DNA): TGTGCCAGCAGCCCGGGTTGGGATAATTCACCCCTCCACTTT. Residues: CASSPGWDNSPLHF.

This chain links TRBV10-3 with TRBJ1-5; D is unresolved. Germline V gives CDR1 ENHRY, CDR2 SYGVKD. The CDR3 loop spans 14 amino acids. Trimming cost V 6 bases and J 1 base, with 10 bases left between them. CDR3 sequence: CAISEAMSNQPQHF. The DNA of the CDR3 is TGTGCCATCAGCGAGGCTATGAGCAATCAGCCCCAGCATTTT.

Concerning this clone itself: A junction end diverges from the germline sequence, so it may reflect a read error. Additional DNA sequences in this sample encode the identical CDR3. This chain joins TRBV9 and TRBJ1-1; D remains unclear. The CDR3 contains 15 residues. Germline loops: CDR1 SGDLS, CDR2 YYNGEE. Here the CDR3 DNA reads TGTGCCAGCAGCGTAATCGCGGGCTTGAACACTGAAGCGTTCTTT. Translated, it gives CASSVIAGLNTEAFF.

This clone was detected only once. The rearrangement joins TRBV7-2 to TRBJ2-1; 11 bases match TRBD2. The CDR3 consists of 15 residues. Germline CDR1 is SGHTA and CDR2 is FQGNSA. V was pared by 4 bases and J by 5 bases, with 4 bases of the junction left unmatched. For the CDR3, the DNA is TGTGCCAGCAGCTCGGGACTAGCGGTGAACAATGAGCAGTTCTTC. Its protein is CASSSGLAVNNEQFF.

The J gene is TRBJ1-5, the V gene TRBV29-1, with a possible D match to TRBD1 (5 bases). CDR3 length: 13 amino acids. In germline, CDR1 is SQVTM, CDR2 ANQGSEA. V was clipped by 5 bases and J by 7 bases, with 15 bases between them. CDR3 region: CSVLGGNGQPQHF. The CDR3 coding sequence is TGCAGCGTTCTGGGGGGTAACGGGCAGCCCCAGCATTTT.

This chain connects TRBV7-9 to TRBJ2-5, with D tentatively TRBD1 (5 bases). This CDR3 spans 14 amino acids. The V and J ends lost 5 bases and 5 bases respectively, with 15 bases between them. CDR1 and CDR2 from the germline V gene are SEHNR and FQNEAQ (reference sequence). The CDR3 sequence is CASSHFRDEETQYF. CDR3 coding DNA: TGTGCCAGCAGCCACTTCAGGGATGAGGAGACCCAGTACTTC.

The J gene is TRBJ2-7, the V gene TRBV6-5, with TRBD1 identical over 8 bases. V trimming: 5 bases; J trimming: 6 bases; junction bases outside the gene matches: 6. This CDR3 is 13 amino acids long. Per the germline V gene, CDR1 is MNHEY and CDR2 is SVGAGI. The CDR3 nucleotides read TGTGCCAGCAGTCCGACAGGGGTTGGCGAGCAGTACTTC. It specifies CASSPTGVGEQYF.

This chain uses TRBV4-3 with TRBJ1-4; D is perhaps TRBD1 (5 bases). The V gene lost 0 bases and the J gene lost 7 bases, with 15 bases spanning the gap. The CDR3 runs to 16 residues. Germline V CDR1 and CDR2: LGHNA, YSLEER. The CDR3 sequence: CASSQDRGVSVEKLFF. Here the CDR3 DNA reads TGCGCCAGCAGCCAAGATCGGGGGGTCTCGGTTGAAAAACTGTTTTTT.

The CDR3 DNA reads as TGCAGCGTTGAACCCAGCGGGAGACCCACCGGGGAGCTGTTTTTT. Translating it yields CSVEPSGRPTGELFF. The chain uses TRBV29-1 and TRBJ2-2; 8 bases align to TRBD2. V lost 2 bases and J lost 4; bases outside the gene matches: 6. Per the germline V gene, CDR1 is SQVTM and CDR2 is ANQGSEA. CDR3 length equals 15 residues.

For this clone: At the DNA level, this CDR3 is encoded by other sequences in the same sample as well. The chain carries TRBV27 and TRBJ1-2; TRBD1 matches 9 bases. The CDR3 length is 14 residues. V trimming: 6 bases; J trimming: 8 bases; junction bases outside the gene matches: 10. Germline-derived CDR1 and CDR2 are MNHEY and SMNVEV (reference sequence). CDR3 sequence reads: CASRTGGARDGYTF. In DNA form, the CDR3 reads TGTGCCAGCAGAACAGGGGGCGCGAGGGACGGCTACACCTTC.

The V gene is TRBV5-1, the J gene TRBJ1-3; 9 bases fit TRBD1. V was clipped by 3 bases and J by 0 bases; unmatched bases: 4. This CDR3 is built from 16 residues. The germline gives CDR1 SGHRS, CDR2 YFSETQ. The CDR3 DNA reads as TGCGCCAGCAGCTGGGGGACAGGGAACTCTGGAAACACCATATATTTT. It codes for CASSWGTGNSGNTIYF.